The rows below give T cell receptor beta chains drawn from one sample of a study of glioma-infiltrating T cells. Via MiXCR, TCRdb re-called the multiplex PCR reads, giving one row per CDR3 protein. The table has more than 300,000 distinct CDR3 sequences, around 38% seen once. Material for sequencing was glioma tissue, nonneoplastic brain tissue, or PBMCs (not recorded which). These receptors all come from a human donor with low-grade glioma or glioblastoma, undergoing nonglioma brain surgery, or in good health (not recorded which). Each CDR3 is given with its conserved first and last residue. Fields, in order: D gene, J gene, V gene, clone size, CDR3 DNA, CDR3 protein. The D gene is left open where the match is weak. Expanded clones are given a class, and other clones once, few, many or no size at all.

NA,TRBJ1-1,TRBV7-2,NA,TGTGCCAGCAGCTCGCTCCAAAACACTGAAGCTTTCTTT,CASSSLQNTEAFF
NA,TRBJ2-7,TRBV3-1,NA,TGTGCCAGCAGCCAGATCGGGAGCGACGAGCAGTACTTC,CASSQIGSDEQYF
NA,TRBJ2-3,TRBV28,few,TGTGCCAGCAGTTTATTACAGAACACAGATACGCAGTATTTT,CASSLLQNTDTQYF
NA,TRBJ2-5,TRBV6-1,many,TGTGCCAGCAGTGCTCAGGGGTGGCAGACCCAGTACTTC,CASSAQGWQTQYF
NA,TRBJ2-1,TRBV5-1,NA,TGCGCCAGCAGCTTCGTCACGGGGGCTTGGCTTTACAATGAGCAGTTCTTC,CASSFVTGAWLYNEQFF
NA,TRBJ2-7,TRBV27,many,TGTGCCAGCAGTTTATCTCGACAGGCCTACGAGCAGTACTTC,CASSLSRQAYEQYF
TRBD1,TRBJ2-7,TRBV6-2/TRBV6-3,few,TGTGCCAGCAGTTCTCCTACAGGGGTCTCCTACGAGCAGTACTTC,CASSSPTGVSYEQYF
NA,TRBJ1-2,TRBV25-1,many,TGTGCCAGCAGTGCGTCGGACGGGGCAGGGGATGGCTACACCTTC,CASSASDGAGDGYTF
TRBD1,TRBJ2-7,TRBV10-3,few,TGTGCCATCAGTAAACCGACAGGGGTCGAGCAGTACTTC,CAISKPTGVEQYF
TRBD2,TRBJ2-7,TRBV28,many,TGTGCCAGCAGGATGCGGACTAGCGGGCTCTACGAGCAGTACTTC,CASRMRTSGLYEQYF
NA,TRBJ1-6,TRBV27,NA,TGTGCCAGCACTCCACAAAGATCTGGCTCACCCCTCCACTTT,CASTPQRSGSPLHF
TRBD1,TRBJ1-5,TRBV20-1,NA,TGCAGTGCTAGAAAGGCCGGACAGGTGGGCGGTCAGCCCCAGCATTTT,CSARKAGQVGGQPQHF
NA,TRBJ2-7,TRBV20-1,many,TGCAGTGCTAGCCCTAGGATCTACGAGCAGTACTTC,CSASPRIYEQYF
TRBD1,TRBJ2-7,TRBV29-1,NA,TGCAGCGTTGAAGAGCTGGGACAGTCCTACGAGCAGTACTTC,CSVEELGQSYEQYF
TRBD1,TRBJ2-7,TRBV12-3/TRBV12-4,NA,TGTGCCAGCAGTTTTTGGGGACAGGGGACCTACGAGCAGTACTTC,CASSFWGQGTYEQYF
NA,TRBJ2-3,TRBV18,NA,TGTGCCAGCTCCCCATTGGAAGATACGCAGTATTTT,CASSPLEDTQYF
NA,TRBJ1-1,TRBV6-2/TRBV6-3,many,TGTGCCAGCAGTTCCGGGGCTTACACTGAAGCTTTCTTT,CASSSGAYTEAFF
NA,TRBJ1-5,TRBV15,once,TGTGCCACCAGCAGAGATAACCCAGGGACGAACACAGATACGCAGCATTTT,CATSRDNPGTNTDTQHF
NA,TRBJ1-2,TRBV28,NA,TGTGCCAGCAGTTTAACAGGACACTATGGCTACACCTTC,CASSLTGHYGYTF
NA,TRBJ2-7,TRBV20-1,NA,TGCAGTGCTAGGCCCGACGCCTACGAGCAGTACTTC,CSARPDAYEQYF
NA,TRBJ1-2,TRBV28,many,TGTGCCAGCAGTTTATTTACAGGGTACTACTATGGCTACACCTTC,CASSLFTGYYYGYTF
NA,TRBJ1-1,TRBV10-3,NA,TGTGCCATCAGTGACGGGGCAGGGGAGACTCGGGAAGCTTTCTTT,CAISDGAGETREAFF
TRBD1,TRBJ1-5,TRBV11-1,NA,TGTGCCAGCAGCTCGACAGGGAGTCGTAGCAATCAGCCCCAGCATTTT,CASSSTGSRSNQPQHF
NA,TRBJ2-7,TRBV2,NA,TGTGCCAGCAGTGGCCTCTACGAGCAGTACTTC,CASSGLYEQYF
TRBD2,TRBJ2-7,TRBV7-9,few,TGTGCCAGCAGCACCCAAGCGGGAATAGGCTACGAGCAGTACTTC,CASSTQAGIGYEQYF
TRBD2,TRBJ2-7,TRBV7-8,few,TGTGCCAGCAGCCCAGGGGGACTAGCGGGCCGCTACGAGCAGTACTTC,CASSPGGLAGRYEQYF
NA,TRBJ1-1,TRBV12-3/TRBV12-4,NA,TGTGACAGCAGTTTCACGGCAGGAGGGATGTCTTTCTTT,CDSSFTAGGMSFF
NA,TRBJ2-2,TRBV6-6,NA,TGTGCCAGAACCTCTGACATTACCGGGGAGCTGTTTTTT,CARTSDITGELFF
NA,TRBJ1-2,TRBV27,many,TGTGCCAGCAGTTTTCATCCTGAATATGGCTACACCTTC,CASSFHPEYGYTF
TRBD1,TRBJ2-7,TRBV7-2,many,TGTGCCAGCAGCCCGACAGGGTATAATTCCTACGAGCAGTACTTC,CASSPTGYNSYEQYF
NA,TRBJ2-3,TRBV25-1,many,TGTGCCAGCAGTGAAGAAGCCTACACAGATACGCAGTATTTT,CASSEEAYTDTQYF
NA,TRBJ2-3,TRBV27,many,TGTGCCAGCAGTTTCCGGACCCCAGATACGCAGTATTTT,CASSFRTPDTQYF
NA,TRBJ2-2,TRBV24-1,few,TGTGCCACCAGTGACTCCGAACCACCGAGCACCGGGGAGCTGTTTTTT,CATSDSEPPSTGELFF
NA,TRBJ1-4,TRBV10-3,NA,TGTGCCATCAGTGAAAGACAGATGACTAATGAAAAACTGTTTTTT,CAISERQMTNEKLFF
TRBD2,TRBJ2-1,TRBV20-1,few,TGCAGTGCAAAGGGACTAGCAATATACAATGAGCAGTTCTTC,CSAKGLAIYNEQFF
NA,TRBJ2-7,TRBV10-3,NA,TGTGTCATCACAAGGACAGCTAGCTCCTACGAGCAGTACTTC,CVITRTASSYEQYF
TRBD2,TRBJ2-3,TRBV7-3,NA,TGTGCCAGCAGCTTAAAGGGTCTAGCGGTCACAGATACGAAGTATTTT,CASSLKGLAVTDTKYF
NA,TRBJ2-3,TRBV6-1,many,TGTGCCAGCAGTGAAGGGCCGGGCACCCTCACAGATACGCAGTATTTT,CASSEGPGTLTDTQYF
NA,TRBJ1-3,TRBV4-2,NA,TGTGCCAGCAGCCAAGAGGTGTCTGGAAACACCATATATTTT,CASSQEVSGNTIYF
NA,TRBJ2-4,TRBV29-1,few,TGCAGCGTCAAGGGGACTCAAGGGGAAAACATTCAGTACTTC,CSVKGTQGENIQYF
NA,TRBJ2-1,TRBV29-1,NA,TGCAGCGTTGCGGGGGAGAACACTTACAATGAGCAGTTCTTC,CSVAGENTYNEQFF